These 10 T cell receptor beta chains came from one sample sequenced in a study of CD8 T cells in Susac syndrome. Random hexamers primed reverse transcription of about 0.45 to 1 ug RNA. TCRdb reprocessed the immunoSEQ multiplex PCR reads with MiXCR, giving one entry per CDR3 protein. The data show some 160,000 distinct CDR3 sequences, 90% to 95% seen once. Material for sequencing was CD4+ T cells from PBMCs. Receptor source: a human donor with Susac syndrome.

This clonotype is a singleton in its sample. The gene calls are TRBV3-1 and TRBJ1-6; D is possibly TRBD1 (6 bases). This CDR3 region has 15 residues. CDR1 and CDR2 from the germline V gene are LGHDT and YNNKEL (reference sequence). Trimming took off 1 base at V and 6 bases at J, with 10 bases between the two ends. DNA for the CDR3: TGTGCCAGCAGCCAAGTAAACAGGGCTAATTCACCCCTCCACTTT. As protein: CASSQVNRANSPLHF.

The CDR3 loop reads CASSSLAGRTNTGELFF. The CDR3 DNA sequence: TGCGCCAGCAGCTCGCTAGCGGGGAGGACGAACACCGGGGAGCTGTTTTTT. The chain links TRBV5-1 to TRBJ2-2, with 9 bases fitting TRBD2. This CDR3 contains 17 residues. From germline, CDR1 is SGHRS and CDR2 YFSETQ. The V and J ends lost 3 bases and 0 bases, in that order; junction bases with no gene match: 6.

In DNA form, the CDR3 reads TGCAGTGCCGTAACAGGGATCGGCTACAATGAGCAGTTCTTC. Protein product: CSAVTGIGYNEQFF. The chain couples TRBV20-1 to TRBJ2-1; D possibly corresponds to TRBD1 (6 bases). CDR3 length equals 14 residues. V was clipped by 6 bases and J by 3 bases, with 15 bases between them. Germline V gene sequence: CDR1 DFQATT, CDR2 SNEGSKA (reference sequence).

J is TRBJ1-1 and V is TRBV7-9; D possibly corresponds to TRBD1 (5 bases). Germline V lookup: CDR1 SEHNR, CDR2 FQNEAQ (reference sequence). The CDR3 spans 12 residues. The V gene lost 5 bases and the J gene lost 9 bases, with 13 bases spanning the gap. This chain's CDR3 is CASSEGTAKAFF. The CDR3 DNA reads TGTGCCAGCAGCGAGGGGACCGCAAAAGCTTTCTTT.

The genes are TRBV2 and TRBJ2-7; a weak D match, TRBD1 (6 bases). The germline gives CDR1 SNHLY, CDR2 FYNNEI. The CDR3 length is 14 residues. V shed 6 bases and J shed 3 bases, with 15 bases lying between them. The CDR3 here is CASRSGQPVYEQYF. Written as DNA, the CDR3 is TGTGCCAGCAGATCCGGACAGCCAGTCTACGAGCAGTACTTC.

V is TRBV6-2 or TRBV6-3 and J is TRBJ2-1, with 8 bases matching TRBD2. CDR1 and CDR2 from the germline V gene are MNHEY and SVGEGT. There are 16 residues in the CDR3. Trimming at V came to 6 bases and at J to 8 bases, leaving 15 bases not matched to a gene. CDR3 loop: CASSPPGLGARDEQFF. The CDR3 nucleotides are TGTGCCAGCAGCCCCCCGGGACTAGGGGCCAGGGATGAGCAGTTCTTC.

This clonotype has only one observation. This chain connects TRBV12-5 to TRBJ1-3, with D unresolved. The CDR3 runs 11 residues. Trimming removed 4 bases at V and 5 bases at J, with 3 bases between. Germline V gives CDR1 LGHNT, CDR2 FRNRAP. The CDR3 DNA reads as TGTGCTAGTGGTTCAAGAAACACCATATATTTT. Its translation is CASGSRNTIYF.

J is TRBJ2-6 and V is TRBV7-2; TRBD2 aligns across 7 bases. CDR3 length: 17 residues. The V gene end was trimmed by 4 bases and the J gene end by 1 base; junction bases not matched to a gene: 7. The V gene's germline CDR1 is SGHTA and CDR2 FQGNSA. The chain's CDR3 is CASSSGGGRSGANVLTF. The CDR3 coding sequence is TGTGCCAGCAGCTCTGGCGGGGGTAGATCTGGGGCCAACGTCCTGACTTTC.

This clonotype appeared a few times. The chain links TRBV19 to TRBJ2-2; no clear D gene. Germline loops: CDR1 LNHDA, CDR2 SQIVND (reference sequence). CDR3 size: 13 residues. V was pared by 5 bases and J by 1 base, with 5 bases between. As DNA, the CDR3 is TGTGCCAGTAGTCACTTGAACACCGGGGAGCTGTTTTTT. Amino acid sequence: CASSHLNTGELFF.

The chain links TRBV20-1 to TRBJ1-2, with D possibly TRBD1 on 6 matching bases. Germline CDR1 DFQATT, CDR2 SNEGSKA (reference sequence). The CDR3 consists of 14 residues. Trimming removed 0 bases from V and 4 bases from J, with 12 bases in between. The CDR3 coding sequence is TGCAGTGCTAGAGAGGGGCAGGGGAGCTATGGCTACACCTTC. Translation: CSAREGQGSYGYTF.